This paragraph covers one T cell receptor beta chain sequence. What it binds is unknown. This sample was taken from a study of shared clonotypes between healthy human individuals. Naive CD4+ cells were CD45RA-selected; the remaining cells were memory. Regarding the study as a whole: Four donors held about 5% of naive CD4 clonotypes in common.

With 1 base removed from V and 6 bases from J, the gap between germline ends came to 7 bases. This CDR3 has 13 residues. Looked up from germline, CDR1 is SGHTA and CDR2 is FQGNSA. Some clones are missing from TCRdb's copy, which holds only in-frame ones; the method was immunoSEQ multiplex PCR. This table holds some 1,600,000 clones, roughly 98% found once. The receptor was derived from a man between 25 and 39 years old in good health. J is TRBJ1-5 and V is TRBV7-2; no reliable D call. Material for sequencing was naive CD4+ T cells sorted from blood. Subset meaning: CD45RA+ positively selected. The CDR3: CASSLEVPQPQHF. The CDR3 region has the DNA TGTGCCAGCAGCTTAGAAGTTCCTCAGCCCCAGCATTTT.